The 8 T cell receptor beta chains reported below all come from one sample, sequenced in a study of STAT3 mutations in large granular lymphocyte leukemia. Whole-study findings and limits: Every T-cell large granular lymphocyte leukemia patient had at least one immunodominant TCR beta clonotype.

No antigen has been identified for these receptors. The assay was immunoSEQ multiplex PCR, and TCRdb's table has in-frame clones only and misses some. The table records several thousand clones, about four fifths of them present only once. Sequenced input: peripheral blood mononuclear cells. The receptors shown here come from a man aged 40-50 years with T-cell large granular lymphocyte leukemia. Some clones in this sample may be carry-over from other donors' samples.

The V and J genes are TRBV4-3 and TRBJ1-1; D may be TRBD1 (5 bases). Trimming shortened V by 1 base and J by 4 bases, and 10 bases separated the two germline ends. There are 14 residues in the CDR3. Germline CDR1 and CDR2: LGHNA and YSLEER. The CDR3 loop reads CASSQAGRSTEAFF. Here the CDR3 DNA reads TGCGCCAGCAGCCAAGCAGGGAGGAGCACTGAAGCTTTCTTT.

This clone occurred a few times. The chain recombines TRBV9 with TRBJ1-2, with D perhaps matching TRBD1 (5 bases). CDR1 is SGDLS, CDR2 YYNGEE, per germline. The CDR3 has 15 residues. The germline V and J ends were trimmed by 1 base and 0 bases, with 10 bases remaining between them. This CDR3 is CASSVYRGANYGYTF. The CDR3 DNA follows: TGTGCCAGCAGCGTATATCGGGGGGCTAACTATGGCTACACCTTC.

The chain has TRBV19 and TRBJ2-3; D gene ambiguous. From germline, CDR1 is LNHDA and CDR2 SQIVND (reference sequence). V lost 3 bases, J lost 4 bases, and 8 bases lay in between. The CDR3 runs to 13 residues. This chain's CDR3 is CASSMGFSDTQYF. In DNA, the CDR3 is TGTGCCAGTAGTATGGGGTTCTCAGATACGCAGTATTTT.

The table lists this clone with a few counts. In DNA, the CDR3 is TGTGCCAGCGGGTGGGACGTGGGGGCCCACGAGCAGTACTTC. It yields the protein CASGWDVGAHEQYF. This rearrangement joins TRBV5-4 to TRBJ2-7, with a weak D call TRBD1 (6 bases). Germline CDR1 reads SGHNT; CDR2 reads YYREEE (reference sequence). Between the trimmed V and J ends, which lost 7 bases and 5 bases, there was a span of 19 bases. The CDR3 consists of 14 residues.

The rearrangement joins TRBV5-1 to TRBJ2-2; D call uncertain. The V and J ends lost 4 bases and 1 base respectively, with 2 bases between them. Germline V lookup: CDR1 SGHRS, CDR2 YFSETQ. This CDR3 contains 12 residues. CDR3 sequence: CASSENTGELFF. CDR3 DNA: TGCGCCAGCAGCGAGAACACCGGGGAGCTGTTTTTT.

The chain is built from TRBV4-3 and TRBJ2-7; D unclear. CDR1 and CDR2 (germline): LGHNA, YSLEER. Trimming shortened V by 0 bases and J by 0 bases, and 9 bases separated the two germline ends. This CDR3 is 15 amino acids long. CDR3: CASSQEGSSSYEQYF. DNA for the CDR3: TGCGCCAGCAGCCAAGAGGGCTCGAGCTCCTACGAGCAGTACTTC.

This chain links TRBV7-9 with TRBJ2-1; possibly TRBD1 or TRBD2 for D (5 bases each). The CDR3 totals 13 residues. Trimming removed 1 base at V and 14 bases at J, with 15 bases between. CDR1 is SEHNR and CDR2 is FQNEAQ in the germline V gene (reference sequence). The CDR3 region is CASSLVGAGRKFF. DNA of the CDR3: TGTGCCAGCAGCTTAGTTGGGGCGGGCCGAAAGTTCTTC.

V and J are TRBV5-1 and TRBJ2-7, with D unresolved. Germline lookup yields CDR1 SGHRS and CDR2 YFSETQ. Trimming took 0 bases from V and 4 from J, leaving 8 bases between them. The CDR3 contains 13 residues. The CDR3, as DNA: TGCGCCAGCAGCTTGGCCACTGGATACGAGCAGTACTTC. Translating gives CASSLATGYEQYF.